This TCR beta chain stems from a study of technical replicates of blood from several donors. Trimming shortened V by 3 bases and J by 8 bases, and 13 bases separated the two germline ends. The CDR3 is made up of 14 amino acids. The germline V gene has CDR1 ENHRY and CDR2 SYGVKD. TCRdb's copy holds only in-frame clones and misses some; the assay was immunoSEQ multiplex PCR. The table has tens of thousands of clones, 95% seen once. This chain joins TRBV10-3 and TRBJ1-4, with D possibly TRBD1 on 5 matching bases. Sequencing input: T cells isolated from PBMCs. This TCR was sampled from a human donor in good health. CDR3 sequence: CAISDQADREKLFF. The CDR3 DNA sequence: TGTGCCATCAGTGACCAGGCCGACAGAGAAAAACTGTTTTTT.